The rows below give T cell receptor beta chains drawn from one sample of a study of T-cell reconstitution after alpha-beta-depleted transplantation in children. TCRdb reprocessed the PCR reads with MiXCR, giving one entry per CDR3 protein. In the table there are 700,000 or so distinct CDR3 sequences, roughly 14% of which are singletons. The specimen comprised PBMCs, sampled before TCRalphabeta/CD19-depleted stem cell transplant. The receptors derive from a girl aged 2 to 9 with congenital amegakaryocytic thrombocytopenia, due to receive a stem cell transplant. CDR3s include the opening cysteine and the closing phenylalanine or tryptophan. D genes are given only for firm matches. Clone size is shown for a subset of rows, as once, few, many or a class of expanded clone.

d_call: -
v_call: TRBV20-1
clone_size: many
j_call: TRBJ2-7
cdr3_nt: TGCAGTGCCAGATATGGACTGGCCCCCTACGAGCAGTACTTC
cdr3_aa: CSARYGLAPYEQYF

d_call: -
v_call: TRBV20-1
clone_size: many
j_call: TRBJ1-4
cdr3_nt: TGCAGTGCCTCAAAGACAGGTTTTAATGAAAAACTGTTTTTT
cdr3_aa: CSASKTGFNEKLFF

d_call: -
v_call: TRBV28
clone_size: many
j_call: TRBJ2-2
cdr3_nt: TGTGCCAGCAAATCCGCTCGCCTTGAACTCTTGAACACCGGGGAGCTGTTTTTT
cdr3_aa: CASKSARLELLNTGELFF

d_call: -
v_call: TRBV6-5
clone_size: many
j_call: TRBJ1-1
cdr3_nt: TGTGCCAGCAGTTACTTGGGGTCGTCGAACACTGAAGCTTTCTTT
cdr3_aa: CASSYLGSSNTEAFF

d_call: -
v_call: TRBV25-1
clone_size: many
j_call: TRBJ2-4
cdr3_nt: TGTGCCAGCAGTGAATCGACAGGGGAGGGCATTCAGTACTTC
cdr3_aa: CASSESTGEGIQYF

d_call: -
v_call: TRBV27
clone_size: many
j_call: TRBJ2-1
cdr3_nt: TGTGCCAGCCGAAGAGCCTTGGGCTCCTACAATGAGCAGTTCTTC
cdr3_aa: CASRRALGSYNEQFF

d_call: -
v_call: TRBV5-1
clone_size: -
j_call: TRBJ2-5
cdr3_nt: TGCGCCAGCAGCCCATTTTTCGCCCCCCTGAGGGAGACCCAGTACTTC
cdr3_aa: CASSPFFAPLRETQYF

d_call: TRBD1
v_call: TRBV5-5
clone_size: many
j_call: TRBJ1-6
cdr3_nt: TGTGCCAGCAGGAGAACAGGACAGGGTACTTCACCCCTCCACTTT
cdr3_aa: CASRRTGQGTSPLHF

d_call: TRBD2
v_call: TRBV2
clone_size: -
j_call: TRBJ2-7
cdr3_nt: TGTGCCAGCAGTGAAGGCTTGCTAGCGGGAGACTCCGAGCAGTACTTC
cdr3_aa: CASSEGLLAGDSEQYF

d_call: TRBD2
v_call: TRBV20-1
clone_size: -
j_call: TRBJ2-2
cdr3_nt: TGCAGTGCTAGACCTAGTCCCGGGACTAGTAACACCGGGGAGCTGTTTTTT
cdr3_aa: CSARPSPGTSNTGELFF

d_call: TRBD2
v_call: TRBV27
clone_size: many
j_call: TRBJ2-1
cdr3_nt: TGTGCCAGTTCTACTAGCGGGAGTAGAAATGAGCAGTTCTTC
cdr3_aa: CASSTSGSRNEQFF

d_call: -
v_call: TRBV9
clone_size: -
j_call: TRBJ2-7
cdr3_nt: TGTGCCAGCAGCGCAGCTTCGACAGGTTTGTTCGGCGAGCAGTACTTC
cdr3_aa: CASSAASTGLFGEQYF

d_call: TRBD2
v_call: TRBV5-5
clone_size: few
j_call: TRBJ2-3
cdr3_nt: TGTGCCAGCAGCCGGGGGGGCGCAGATACGCAGTATTTT
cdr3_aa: CASSRGGADTQYF

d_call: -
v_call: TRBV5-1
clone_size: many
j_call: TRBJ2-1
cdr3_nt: TGCGCCAGCATAAAGGGAGTAGAGGGTGAGCAGTTCTTC
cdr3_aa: CASIKGVEGEQFF

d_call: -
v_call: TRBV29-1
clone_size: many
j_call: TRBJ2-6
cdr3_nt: TGCAGCGTTTCGGAACCGGGTTACAACGTCCTGACTTTC
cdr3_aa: CSVSEPGYNVLTF

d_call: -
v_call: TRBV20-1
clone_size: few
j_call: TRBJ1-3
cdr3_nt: TGCAGTGCTGCCGGGACTAGCGGATCCTCTGGAAACACCATATATTTT
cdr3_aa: CSAAGTSGSSGNTIYF

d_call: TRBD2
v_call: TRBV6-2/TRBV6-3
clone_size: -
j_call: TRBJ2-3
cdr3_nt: TGTGCCAGCAGTTATGTTAGCGGGAGAGATACGCAGTATTTT
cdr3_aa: CASSYVSGRDTQYF

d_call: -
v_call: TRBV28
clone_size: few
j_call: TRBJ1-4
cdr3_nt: TGTGCCAGCAGTTTCCGTAGGATTAATGAAAAACTGTTTTTT
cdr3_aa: CASSFRRINEKLFF

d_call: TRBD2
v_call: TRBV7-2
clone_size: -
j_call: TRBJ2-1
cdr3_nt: TGTGCCAGCAGCTTAGCTACTAGCGGGCTGGATTTCAATGAGCAGTTCTTC
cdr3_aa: CASSLATSGLDFNEQFF

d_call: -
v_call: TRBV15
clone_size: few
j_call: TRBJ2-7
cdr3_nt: TGTGCCACCAGCGCCTTGGGAACCTCGTCCTACGAGCAGTACTTC
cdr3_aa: CATSALGTSSYEQYF

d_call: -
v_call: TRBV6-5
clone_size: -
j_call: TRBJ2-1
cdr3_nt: TGTGCCAGCAGTTACCGTGGGACGACTGAGCAGTTCTTC
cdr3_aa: CASSYRGTTEQFF

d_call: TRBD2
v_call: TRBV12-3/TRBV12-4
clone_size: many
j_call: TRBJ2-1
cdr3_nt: TGTGCCAGCACCCCGGGACTAGACAGCAATGAGCAGTTCTTC
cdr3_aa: CASTPGLDSNEQFF

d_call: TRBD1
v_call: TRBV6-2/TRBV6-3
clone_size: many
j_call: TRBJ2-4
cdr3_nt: TGTGCCAGCAGTCCTGGACAGGCCCAAGGGAGTCAGTACTTC
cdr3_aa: CASSPGQAQGSQYF

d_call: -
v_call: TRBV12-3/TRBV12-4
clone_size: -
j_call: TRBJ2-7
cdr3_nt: TGTGCCAGCAGTTCCCCCCCGGGCGAGCAGTACTTC
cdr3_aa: CASSSPPGEQYF

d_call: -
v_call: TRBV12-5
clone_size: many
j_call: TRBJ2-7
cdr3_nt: TGTGCTAGTGGTACCTCTCCGGGTTACGAGCAGTACTTC
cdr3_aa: CASGTSPGYEQYF

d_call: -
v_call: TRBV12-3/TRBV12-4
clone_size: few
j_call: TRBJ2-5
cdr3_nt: TGTGCCAGCAGCCCTCAGTGGGAAGAGACCCAGTACTTC
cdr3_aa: CASSPQWEETQYF

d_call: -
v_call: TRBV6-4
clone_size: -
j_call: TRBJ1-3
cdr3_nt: TGTGCCAGCACTACACCAGACACTGAAACCGACGGAAACTCTGGAAACACCATATATTTT
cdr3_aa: CASTTPDTETDGNSGNTIYF

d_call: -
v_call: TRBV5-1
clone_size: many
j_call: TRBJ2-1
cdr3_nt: TGCGCCAGCAGCCCTGGGGCTGGAGTGGGCTCCTACAATGAGCAGTTCTTC
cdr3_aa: CASSPGAGVGSYNEQFF

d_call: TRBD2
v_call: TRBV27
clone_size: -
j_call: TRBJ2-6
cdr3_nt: TGTGCCAGCAGTAATAACGTCGTAGCGGGGGGGTCTGGGGCCAACGTCCTGACTTTC
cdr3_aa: CASSNNVVAGGSGANVLTF

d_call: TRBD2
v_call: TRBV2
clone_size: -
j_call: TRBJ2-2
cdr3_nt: TGTGCCAGCATCGGGCTAGCGGGTGTTACCGGGGAGCTGTTTTTT
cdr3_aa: CASIGLAGVTGELFF

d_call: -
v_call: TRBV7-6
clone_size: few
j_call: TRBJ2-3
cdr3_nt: TGTGCCAGCAGCTTCGATATTAGCGGCACAGATACGCAGTATTTT
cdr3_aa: CASSFDISGTDTQYF

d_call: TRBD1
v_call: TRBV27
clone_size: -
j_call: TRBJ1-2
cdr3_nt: TGTGCCAGCGCGAGGGACAGGGACAATGGCTACACCTTC
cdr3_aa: CASARDRDNGYTF

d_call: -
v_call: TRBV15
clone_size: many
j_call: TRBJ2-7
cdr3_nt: TGTGCCACCAGCAGAGTGGGGTCCGAGCAGTACTTC
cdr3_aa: CATSRVGSEQYF

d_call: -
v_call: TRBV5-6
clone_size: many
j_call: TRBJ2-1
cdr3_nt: TGTGCCAGCACCAAAGACTGGGAGGCCCACAATGAGCAGTTCTTC
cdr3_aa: CASTKDWEAHNEQFF

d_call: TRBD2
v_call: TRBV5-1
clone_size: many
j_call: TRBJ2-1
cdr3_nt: TGCGCCAGCAGCTCCCGATTGGGACTAGCTACCAATGAGCAGTTCTTC
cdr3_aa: CASSSRLGLATNEQFF

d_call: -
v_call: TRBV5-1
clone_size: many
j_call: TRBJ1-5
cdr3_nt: TGCGCCAGCAGCTTGGGAGACAGTAGCAATCAGCCCCAGCATTTT
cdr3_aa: CASSLGDSSNQPQHF

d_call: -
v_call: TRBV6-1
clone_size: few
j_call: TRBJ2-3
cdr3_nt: TGTGCCAGCAGTCAAGACCACAGGGTAATCACAGATACGCAGTATTTT
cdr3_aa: CASSQDHRVITDTQYF

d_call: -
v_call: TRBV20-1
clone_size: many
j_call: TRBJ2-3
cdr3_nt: TGCAGTGCTCCGACACCGGGATACACTAGCACAGATACGCAGTATTTT
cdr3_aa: CSAPTPGYTSTDTQYF

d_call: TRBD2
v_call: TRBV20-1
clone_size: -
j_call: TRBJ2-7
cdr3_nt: TGCAGTGCTAACCCCCCCGGACTAGCCGACTACGAGCAGTACTTC
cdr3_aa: CSANPPGLADYEQYF

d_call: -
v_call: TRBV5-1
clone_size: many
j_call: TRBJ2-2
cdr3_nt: TGCGCCAGCAGCACACACAGGGCGGGGAACACCGGGGAGCTGTTTTTT
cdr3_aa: CASSTHRAGNTGELFF

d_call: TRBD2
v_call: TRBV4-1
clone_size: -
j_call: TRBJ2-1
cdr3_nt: TGCGCCAGCAGCCAAGACAATAGCGGGGGGACCTACAATGAGCAGTTCTTC
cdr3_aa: CASSQDNSGGTYNEQFF

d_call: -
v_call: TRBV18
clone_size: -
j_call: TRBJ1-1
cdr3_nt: TGTGCCAGCTTACCAAATGGGGGGAACACTGAAGCTTTCTTT
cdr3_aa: CASLPNGGNTEAFF

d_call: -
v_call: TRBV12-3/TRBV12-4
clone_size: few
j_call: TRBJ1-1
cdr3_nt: TGTGCCAGCAGTTACGGGGACCCCCCCGAAGGCACTGAAGCTTTCTTT
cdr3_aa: CASSYGDPPEGTEAFF

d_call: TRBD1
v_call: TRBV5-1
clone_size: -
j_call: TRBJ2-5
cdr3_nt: TGCGCCAGCAGCTCCTCGGGACAGGGCCAAGAGACCCAGTACTTC
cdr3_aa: CASSSSGQGQETQYF

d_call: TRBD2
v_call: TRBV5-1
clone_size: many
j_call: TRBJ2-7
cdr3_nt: TGCGCCAGCAGCTTGGTAGCGGGAAAGAACGAGCAGTACTTC
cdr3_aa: CASSLVAGKNEQYF

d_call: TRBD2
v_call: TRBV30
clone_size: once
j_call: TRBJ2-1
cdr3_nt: TGTGCCTGGACTGGTTGGGGAAGGACTAGCGACAATGAGCAGTTCTTC
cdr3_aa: CAWTGWGRTSDNEQFF

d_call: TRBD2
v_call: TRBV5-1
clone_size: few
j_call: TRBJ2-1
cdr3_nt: TGCGCCAGCAGCTCAAACCGGGAGGTGCAGTTCTTC
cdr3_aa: CASSSNREVQFF

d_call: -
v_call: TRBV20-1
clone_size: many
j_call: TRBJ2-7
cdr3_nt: TGCAGTGCTAGAGAGGACTACGAGCAGTACTTC
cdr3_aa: CSAREDYEQYF

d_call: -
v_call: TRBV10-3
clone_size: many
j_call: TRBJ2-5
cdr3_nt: TGTGCCATCAGTGACATGACCCGGGGAGAGACCCAGTACTTC
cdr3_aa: CAISDMTRGETQYF

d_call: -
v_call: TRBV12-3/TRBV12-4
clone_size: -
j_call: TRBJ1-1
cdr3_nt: TGTGCCAGCAGTTTTAGCCCGACCCCAGGGGCGCGTTTGAACACTGAAGCTTTCTTT
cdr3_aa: CASSFSPTPGARLNTEAFF

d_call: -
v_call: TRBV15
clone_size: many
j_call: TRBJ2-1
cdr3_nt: TGTGCCACCAAACCGGGGTCCTACAATGAGCAGTTCTTC
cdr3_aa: CATKPGSYNEQFF

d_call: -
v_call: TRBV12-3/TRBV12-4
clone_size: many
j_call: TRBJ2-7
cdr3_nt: TGTGCCAGCAGTTTAGCGCCGACCCTTAGCTCCTACGAGCAGTACTTC
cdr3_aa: CASSLAPTLSSYEQYF

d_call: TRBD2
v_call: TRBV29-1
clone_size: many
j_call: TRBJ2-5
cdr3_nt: TGCAGCGTTGGGGATTTCTCGCGGGAGTTGGTTAAGCGGGAGACCCAGTACTTC
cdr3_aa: CSVGDFSRELVKRETQYF

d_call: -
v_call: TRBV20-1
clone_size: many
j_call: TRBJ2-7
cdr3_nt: TGCAGTGCTGCTGAGATTGGCCTCTACGAGCAGTACTTC
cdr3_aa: CSAAEIGLYEQYF

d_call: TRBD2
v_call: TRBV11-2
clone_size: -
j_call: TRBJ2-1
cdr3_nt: TGTGCCAGCAGCTTAGAATCGGCGGGAGGGCCCTACAATGAGCAGTTCTTC
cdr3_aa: CASSLESAGGPYNEQFF

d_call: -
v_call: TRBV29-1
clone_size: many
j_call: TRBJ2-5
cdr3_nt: TGCAGCGTTATACGGACTGCAGAAGAGACCCAGTACTTC
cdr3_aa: CSVIRTAEETQYF

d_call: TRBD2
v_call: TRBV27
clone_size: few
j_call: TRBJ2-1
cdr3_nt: TGTGCCAGCAGTTTAAGTACTCCGGGACTAGGGATCTACAATGAGCAGTTCTTC
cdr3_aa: CASSLSTPGLGIYNEQFF

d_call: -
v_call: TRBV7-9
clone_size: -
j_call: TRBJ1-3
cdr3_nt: TGTGCCAGCACCACGGCGGACACCATATATTTT
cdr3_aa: CASTTADTIYF